Sequencing of this T cell receptor (beta chain) was carried out in a study of graft-versus-host responses after intestinal transplantation. There are 14 residues in the CDR3. The V gene end was trimmed by 6 bases and the J gene end by 6 bases; junction bases not matched to a gene: 2. Germline values: CDR1 WSHSY, CDR2 SAAADI. Libraries were prepared by immunoSEQ multiplex PCR; TCRdb keeps only in-frame clonotypes and omits some of them. The sample shows 12,000 or so clones, over 60% of them seen only once. The receptor's source is a human patient who received an intestinal transplant, so some T cells may come from the graft donor. Sequences were derived from PBMCs, sampled about 67 weeks after intestinal transplant. The chain uses TRBV10-2 and TRBJ2-2, with 12 bases identical to TRBD2. CDR3 in DNA: TGCGCCAGCAGCCTAGCGGGAGGGGCCGGGGAGCTGTTTTTT. It is translated as CASSLAGGAGELFF.